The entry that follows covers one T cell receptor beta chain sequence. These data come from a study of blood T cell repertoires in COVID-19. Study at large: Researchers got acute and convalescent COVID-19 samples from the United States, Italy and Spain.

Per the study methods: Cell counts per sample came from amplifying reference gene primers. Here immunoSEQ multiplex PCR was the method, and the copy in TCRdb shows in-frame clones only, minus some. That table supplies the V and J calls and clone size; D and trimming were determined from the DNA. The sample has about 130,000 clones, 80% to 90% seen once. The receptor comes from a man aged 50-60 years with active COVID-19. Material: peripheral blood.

The CDR3 region is CASSVDGGTGVQETQYF. The CDR3, as DNA: TGTGCCAGCAGCGTAGATGGCGGGACAGGGGTTCAAGAGACCCAGTACTTC. The rearrangement joins TRBV9 to TRBJ2-5, with 10 bases matching TRBD1. CDR1 is SGDLS, CDR2 YYNGEE, per germline. The CDR3 is 17 residues long. V lost 0 bases, J lost 2 bases, and 7 bases stayed unmatched.